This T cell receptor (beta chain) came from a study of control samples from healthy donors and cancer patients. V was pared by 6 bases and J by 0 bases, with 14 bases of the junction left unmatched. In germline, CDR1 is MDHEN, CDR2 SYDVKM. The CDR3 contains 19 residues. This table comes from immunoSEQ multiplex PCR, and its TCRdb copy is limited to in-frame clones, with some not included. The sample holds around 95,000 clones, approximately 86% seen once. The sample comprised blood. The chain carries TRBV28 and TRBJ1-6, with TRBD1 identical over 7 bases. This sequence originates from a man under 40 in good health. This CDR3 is CASRNTGTAMSSYNSPLHF. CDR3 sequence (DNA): TGTGCCAGCAGAAATACCGGGACAGCGATGAGCTCCTATAATTCACCCCTCCACTTT. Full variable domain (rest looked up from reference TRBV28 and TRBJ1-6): DVKVTQSSRYLVKRTGEKVFLECVQDMDHENMFWYRQDPGLGLRLIYFSYDVKMKEKGDIPEGYSVSREKKERFSLILESASTNQTSMYLCASRNTGTAMSSYNSPLHFGNGTRLTVT.